This is a list of T cell receptor beta chains from one sample in a study of response to subunit inactivated influenza vaccine. TCRdb fed the RT-PCR reads into MiXCR, producing one record per CDR3 protein. This table has some 480,000 distinct CDR3 sequences, 11% appearing once. The source material was PBMCs from blood, sampled roughly 46 days after vaccination. Every receptor here comes from a man in his fifties or sixties who received an inactivated influenza vaccine. Each CDR3 is given with its conserved first and last residue. The D gene is left open where the match is weak. Only part of the rows carry a size: once, few, many, or a class if the clone is expanded.

V gene: TRBV12-3/TRBV12-4
J gene: TRBJ1-4
clone size: .
D gene: .
CDR3 DNA: TGTGCCAGCAACGAAGCAGGAACTAATGAAAAACTGTTTTTT
CDR3 protein: CASNEAGTNEKLFF

V gene: TRBV27
J gene: TRBJ2-7
clone size: .
D gene: TRBD2
CDR3 DNA: TGTGCCAGCAGTCCCCTGACTAGCGGGAGGGCCTACGAGCAGTACTTC
CDR3 protein: CASSPLTSGRAYEQYF

V gene: TRBV12-3/TRBV12-4
J gene: TRBJ1-4
clone size: .
D gene: .
CDR3 DNA: TGTGCCAGCAGCCTCCGGGACATTAATGAAAAACTGTTTTTT
CDR3 protein: CASSLRDINEKLFF

V gene: TRBV6-2/TRBV6-3
J gene: TRBJ2-1
clone size: few
D gene: TRBD2
CDR3 DNA: TGTGCCAGCAGTTACCACCCGGACGGACTAGCGGGAGCCTCCTCCTACAATGAGCAGTTCTTC
CDR3 protein: CASSYHPDGLAGASSYNEQFF

V gene: TRBV12-3/TRBV12-4
J gene: TRBJ2-5
clone size: .
D gene: TRBD1
CDR3 DNA: TGTGCCAGCAGTTTTAACAGGGGGACGGAGACCCAGTACTTC
CDR3 protein: CASSFNRGTETQYF

V gene: TRBV7-6
J gene: TRBJ2-2
clone size: .
D gene: .
CDR3 DNA: TGTGCCAGCAGCGACAGGTCCGGCGGGGAGCTGTTTTTT
CDR3 protein: CASSDRSGGELFF

V gene: TRBV18
J gene: TRBJ1-5
clone size: .
D gene: .
CDR3 DNA: TGTGCCAGCTCGCCGGGGGAGAATCAGCCCCAGCATTTT
CDR3 protein: CASSPGENQPQHF

V gene: TRBV20-1
J gene: TRBJ2-1
clone size: .
D gene: TRBD2
CDR3 DNA: TGCAGTGCCACCACTCTAAGCGGGGGGGCGAATGAGCAGTTCTTC
CDR3 protein: CSATTLSGGANEQFF

V gene: TRBV7-2
J gene: TRBJ2-7
clone size: many
D gene: TRBD2
CDR3 DNA: TGTGCCAGCAGCTTAAGACTAGCTCGTGAGCAGTACTTC
CDR3 protein: CASSLRLAREQYF

V gene: TRBV29-1
J gene: TRBJ2-7
clone size: many
D gene: TRBD2
CDR3 DNA: TGCAGCGTTGAATCAGCGGGGGGCGACTACGAGCAGTACTTC
CDR3 protein: CSVESAGGDYEQYF